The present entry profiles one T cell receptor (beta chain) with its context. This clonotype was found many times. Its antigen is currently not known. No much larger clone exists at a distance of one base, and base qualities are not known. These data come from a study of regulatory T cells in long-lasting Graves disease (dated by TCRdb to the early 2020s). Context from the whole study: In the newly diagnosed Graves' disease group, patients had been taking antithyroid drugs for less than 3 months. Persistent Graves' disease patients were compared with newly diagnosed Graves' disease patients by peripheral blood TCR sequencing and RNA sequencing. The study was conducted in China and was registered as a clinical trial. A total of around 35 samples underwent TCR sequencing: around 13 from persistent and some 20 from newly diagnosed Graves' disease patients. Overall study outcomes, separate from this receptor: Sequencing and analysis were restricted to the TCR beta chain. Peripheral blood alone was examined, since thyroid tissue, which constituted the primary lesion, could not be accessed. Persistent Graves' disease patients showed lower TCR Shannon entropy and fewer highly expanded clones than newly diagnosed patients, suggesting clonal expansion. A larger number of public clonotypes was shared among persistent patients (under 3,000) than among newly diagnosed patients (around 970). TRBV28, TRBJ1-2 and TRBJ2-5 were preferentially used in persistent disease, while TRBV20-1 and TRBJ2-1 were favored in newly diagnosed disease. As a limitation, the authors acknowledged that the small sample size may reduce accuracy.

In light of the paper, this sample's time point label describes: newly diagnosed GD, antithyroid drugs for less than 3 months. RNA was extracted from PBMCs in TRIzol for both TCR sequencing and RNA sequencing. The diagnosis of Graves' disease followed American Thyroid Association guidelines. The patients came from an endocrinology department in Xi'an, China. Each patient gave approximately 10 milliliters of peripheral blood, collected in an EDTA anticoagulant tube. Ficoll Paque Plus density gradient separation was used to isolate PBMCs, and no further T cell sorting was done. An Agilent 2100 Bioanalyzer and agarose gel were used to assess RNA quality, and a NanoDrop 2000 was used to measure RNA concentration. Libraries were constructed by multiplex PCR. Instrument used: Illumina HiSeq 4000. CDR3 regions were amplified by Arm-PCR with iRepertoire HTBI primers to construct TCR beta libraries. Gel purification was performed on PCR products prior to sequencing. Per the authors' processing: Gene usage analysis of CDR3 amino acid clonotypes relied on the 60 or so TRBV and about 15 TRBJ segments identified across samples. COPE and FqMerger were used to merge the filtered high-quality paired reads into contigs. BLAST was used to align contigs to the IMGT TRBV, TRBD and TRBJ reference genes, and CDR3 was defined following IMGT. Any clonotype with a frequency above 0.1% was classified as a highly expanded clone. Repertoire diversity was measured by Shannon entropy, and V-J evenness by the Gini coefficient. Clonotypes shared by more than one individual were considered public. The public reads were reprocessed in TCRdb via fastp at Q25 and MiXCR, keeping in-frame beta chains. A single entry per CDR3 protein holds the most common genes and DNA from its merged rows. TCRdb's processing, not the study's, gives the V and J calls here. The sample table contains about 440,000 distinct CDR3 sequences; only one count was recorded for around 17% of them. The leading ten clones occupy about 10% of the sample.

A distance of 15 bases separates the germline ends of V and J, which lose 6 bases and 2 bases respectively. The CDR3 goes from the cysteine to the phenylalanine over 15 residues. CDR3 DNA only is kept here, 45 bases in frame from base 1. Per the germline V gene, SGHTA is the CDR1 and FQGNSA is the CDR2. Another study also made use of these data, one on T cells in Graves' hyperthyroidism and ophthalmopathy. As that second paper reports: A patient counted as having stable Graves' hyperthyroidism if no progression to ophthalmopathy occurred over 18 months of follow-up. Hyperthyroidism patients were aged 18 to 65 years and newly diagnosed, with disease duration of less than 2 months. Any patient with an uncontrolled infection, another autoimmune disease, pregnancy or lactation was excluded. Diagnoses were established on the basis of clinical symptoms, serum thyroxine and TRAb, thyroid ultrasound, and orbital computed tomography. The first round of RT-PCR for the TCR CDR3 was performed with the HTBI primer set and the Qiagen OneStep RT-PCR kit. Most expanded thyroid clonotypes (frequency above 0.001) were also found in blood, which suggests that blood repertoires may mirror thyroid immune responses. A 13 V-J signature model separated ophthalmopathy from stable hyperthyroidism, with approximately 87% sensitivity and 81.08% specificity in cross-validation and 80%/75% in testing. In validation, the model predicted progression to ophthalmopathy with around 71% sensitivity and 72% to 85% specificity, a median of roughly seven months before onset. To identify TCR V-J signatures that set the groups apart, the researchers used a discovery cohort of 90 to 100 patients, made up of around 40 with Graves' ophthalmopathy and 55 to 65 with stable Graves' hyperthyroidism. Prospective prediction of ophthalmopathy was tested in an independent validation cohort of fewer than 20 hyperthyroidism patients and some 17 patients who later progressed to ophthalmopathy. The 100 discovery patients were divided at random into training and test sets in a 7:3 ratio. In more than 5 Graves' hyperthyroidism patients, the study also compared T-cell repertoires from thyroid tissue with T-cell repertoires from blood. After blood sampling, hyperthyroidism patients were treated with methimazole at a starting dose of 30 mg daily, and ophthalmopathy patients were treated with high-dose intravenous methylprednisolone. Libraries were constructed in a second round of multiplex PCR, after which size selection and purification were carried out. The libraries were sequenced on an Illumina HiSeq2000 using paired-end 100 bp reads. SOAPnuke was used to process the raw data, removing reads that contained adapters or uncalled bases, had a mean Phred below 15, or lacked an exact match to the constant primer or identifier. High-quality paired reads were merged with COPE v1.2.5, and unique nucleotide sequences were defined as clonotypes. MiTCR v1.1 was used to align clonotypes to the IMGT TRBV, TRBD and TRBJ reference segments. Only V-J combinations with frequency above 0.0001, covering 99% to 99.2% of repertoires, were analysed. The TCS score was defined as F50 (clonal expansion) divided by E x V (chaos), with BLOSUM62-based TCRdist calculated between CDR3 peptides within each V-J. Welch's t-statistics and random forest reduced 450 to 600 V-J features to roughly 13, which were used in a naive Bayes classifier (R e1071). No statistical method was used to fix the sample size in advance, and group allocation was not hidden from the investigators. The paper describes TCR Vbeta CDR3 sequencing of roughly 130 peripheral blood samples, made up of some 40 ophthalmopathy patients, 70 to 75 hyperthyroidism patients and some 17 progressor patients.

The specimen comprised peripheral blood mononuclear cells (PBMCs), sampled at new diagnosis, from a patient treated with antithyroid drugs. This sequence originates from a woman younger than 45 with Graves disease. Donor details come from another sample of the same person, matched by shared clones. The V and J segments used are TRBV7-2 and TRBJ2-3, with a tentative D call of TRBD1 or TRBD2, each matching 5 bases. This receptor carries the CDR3 CASSSSGHFTDTQYF. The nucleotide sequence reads TGTGCCAGCAGTTCCAGCGGACATTTCACAGATACGCAGTATTTT.